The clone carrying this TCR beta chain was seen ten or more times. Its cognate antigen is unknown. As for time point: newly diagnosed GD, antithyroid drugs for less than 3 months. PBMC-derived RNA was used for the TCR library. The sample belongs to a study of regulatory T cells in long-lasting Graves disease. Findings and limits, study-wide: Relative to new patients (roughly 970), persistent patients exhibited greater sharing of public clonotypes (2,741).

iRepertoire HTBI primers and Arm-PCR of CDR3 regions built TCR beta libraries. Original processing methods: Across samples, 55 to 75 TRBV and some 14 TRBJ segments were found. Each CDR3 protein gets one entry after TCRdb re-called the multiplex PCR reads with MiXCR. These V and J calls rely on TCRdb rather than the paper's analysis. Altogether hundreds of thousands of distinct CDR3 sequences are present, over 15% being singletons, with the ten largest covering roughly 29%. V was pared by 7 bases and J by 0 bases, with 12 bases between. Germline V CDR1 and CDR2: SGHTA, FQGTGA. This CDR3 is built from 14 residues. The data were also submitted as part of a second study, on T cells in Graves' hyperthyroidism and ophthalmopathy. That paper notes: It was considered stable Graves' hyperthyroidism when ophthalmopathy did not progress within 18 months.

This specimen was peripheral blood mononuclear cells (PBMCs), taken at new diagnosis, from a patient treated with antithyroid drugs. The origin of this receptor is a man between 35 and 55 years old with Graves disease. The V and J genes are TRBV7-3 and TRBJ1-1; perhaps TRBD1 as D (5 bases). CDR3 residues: CASTETDLNTEAFF. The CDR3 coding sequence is TGTGCCAGCACCGAGACAGACCTGAACACTGAAGCTTTCTTT.